This T cell receptor beta chain was observed in a study of blood T cell repertoires in COVID-19. Background on the study: Sample material is recorded as cDNA or gDNA derived from T cells, B-cell-depleted T cells, or PBMCs.

The CDR3 spans 14 residues. Trimming removed 3 bases from V and 8 bases from J; junction bases left unmatched: 10. Germline V gene sequence: CDR1 SGHRS, CDR2 YFSETQ. In the original analysis: Scientists estimated how many nucleated cells there were by amplifying reference gene primers. The data were produced by immunoSEQ multiplex PCR, yet TCRdb's version contains in-frame clones alone and is incomplete. V and J calls and clone size follow that table, whereas D and trimming were derived from the DNA. Of 200,000 to 250,000 clones listed, around 80% are singletons. The sequence derives from a human donor in a cohort sampled during active COVID-19. Sequenced input: peripheral blood. The chain employs TRBV5-1 and TRBJ1-2, with 7 bases matching TRBD1. Written as DNA, the CDR3 is TGCGCCAGCAGCTCCCCCCGACAGGGTGGGGGCTACACCTTC. Its protein product is CASSSPRQGGGYTF.